The clone carrying this T cell receptor beta chain is labeled medium-sized (0.01 to 0.1%). The antigen is unknown. TCRdb ran MiXCR on the 5' RACE reads and lists one entry per CDR3 protein. Of roughly 4,000 distinct CDR3 sequences listed, approximately 5% are singletons. This sample was included in a study of spatial heterogeneity in lung cancer. Study details: Mean representation of each unique TCR and UMI combination in the raw reads exceeded nine occurrences.

This CDR3 has 14 residues. Germline CDR1 reads LNHDA; CDR2 reads SQIVND (reference sequence). The ends were cut back, 7 bases at V and 3 bases at J, with 13 bases in the middle. Time point given: sample taken at primary tumor resection. The donors comprised 60 to 85 untreated early-stage non-small cell lung cancer patients. The sequenced material consisted of unsorted whole RNA from tumor, nontumor lung or frozen PBMC. Study-wide results and limits: Tracking of tumor mutation counts was seen in expanded intratumoral alpha and beta TCR counts.

The clonotype comes from a female donor with early-stage non-small cell lung cancer. The sample was lung tumor tissue, taken at surgery. The chain combines TRBV19 with TRBJ2-1, with D tentatively TRBD2 (6 bases). The CDR3 sequence: CASTIGGSYNEQFF. CDR3 DNA sequence: TGTGCCAGTACCATTGGAGGGAGCTACAATGAGCAGTTCTTC.